These 5 T cell receptor beta chains share one sample of origin, sequenced in a study of Graves' ophthalmopathy and Graves' hyperthyroidism. RNA transcripts were the template, and TCR beta CDR3 regions were amplified from them. Amplification began with first-round RT-PCR using HTBI primers, then second-round multiplex PCR was performed. TCRdb used MiXCR to reprocess the multiplex PCR reads, holding one entry per CDR3 protein. Altogether approximately 700,000 distinct CDR3 sequences are present, 40% being singletons, with the ten largest covering less than 55%. The sequenced sample consisted of peripheral blood. All receptors come from an adult man with Graves' ophthalmopathy.

This rearrangement joins TRBV7-9 to TRBJ2-7; 8 bases agree with TRBD1. The germline CDR1 and CDR2 sequences are SEHNR and FQNEAQ (reference sequence). The CDR3 runs to 13 residues. With V trimmed by 3 bases and J by 7 bases, 5 bases remained unmatched. The CDR3 nucleotides read TGTGCCAGCAGCTTCGGACAGGGCGAGGAGCAGTACTTC. Its protein is CASSFGQGEEQYF. The whole variable domain, remainder taken from reference TRBV7-9 and TRBJ2-7, is DTGVSQNPRHKITKRGQNVTFRCDPISEHNRLYWYRQTLGQGPEFLTYFQNEAQLEKSRLLSDRFSAERPKGSFSTLEIQRTEQGDSAMYLCASSFGQGEEQYFGPGTRLTVT.

The chain uses TRBV20-1 and TRBJ1-3, with TRBD1 matching 8 bases. CDR1 is DFQATT, CDR2 SNEGSKA, per germline (reference sequence). V lost 0 bases to trimming and J lost 3 bases; unmatched junction nucleotides: 10. The length of the CDR3 is 17 residues. In DNA form, the CDR3 reads TGCAGTGCTAGAGATCAGGGGGCAACGTTCCTTGGAAACACCATATATTTT. Residues: CSARDQGATFLGNTIYF.

The chain combines TRBV4-1 with TRBJ1-2; D call uncertain. Germline V gene sequence: CDR1 MGHRA, CDR2 YSYEKL. The V gene lost 1 base and the J gene lost 1 base, with 7 bases spanning the gap. The CDR3 length is 14 residues. CDR3 region: CASSQVRVNYGYTF. As DNA, the CDR3 is TGCGCCAGCAGCCAAGTCCGTGTTAACTATGGCTACACCTTC.

This clonotype came up many times. The chain uses TRBV10-3 and TRBJ1-1; D possibly corresponds to TRBD1 (5 bases). Germline CDR1 reads ENHRY; CDR2 reads SYGVKD. V was pared by 8 bases and J by 8 bases, with 15 bases between. CDR3 size: 12 residues. The CDR3 loop is CAIRTSTGEAFF. In DNA form, the CDR3 reads TGTGCCATCCGGACCAGTACAGGCGAAGCTTTCTTT.

This clonotype was seen only a few times. The chain employs TRBV9 and TRBJ1-6, with D hard to call. The CDR3 contains 15 residues. In germline, CDR1 is SGDLS, CDR2 YYNGEE. Trimming took off 4 bases at V and 0 bases at J, with 8 bases between the two ends. The CDR3 is CASSQESSYNSPLHF. Written as DNA, the CDR3 is TGTGCCAGCAGCCAAGAGAGCTCCTATAATTCACCCCTCCACTTT.